These T cell receptor beta chains were read from a single sample in a study of cytomegalovirus exposure and HLA in healthy donors. Produced via immunoSEQ multiplex PCR; TCRdb's table is partial and in-frame only. The sample lists approximately 150,000 clones, 65% to 80% occurring once. The sequencing sample was made of PBMCs. Every receptor here comes from a woman aged 40 to 50 in good health and CMV-seropositive. Each CDR3 is given with its conserved first and last residue. A D gene is named only where the DNA matches it firmly. Where a row states a size, it is once, few, many or the class of an expanded clone; other rows omit it.

V	J	D	size	CDR3	DNA
TRBV5-1	TRBJ1-1	.	.	CASSLGQDTEAFF	TGCGCCAGCAGCTTGGGGCAAGACACTGAAGCTTTCTTT
TRBV7-2	TRBJ2-2	TRBD2	.	CASSLGVLAGGNTGELFF	TGTGCCAGCAGCTTAGGAGTCTTAGCGGGGGGGAACACCGGGGAGCTGTTTTTT
TRBV18	TRBJ1-3	.	.	CASSPDRNGNTIYF	TGTGCCAGCTCACCAGACAGGAATGGAAACACCATATATTTT
TRBV18	TRBJ1-1	TRBD1	.	CASSPERTKGARTEAFF	TGTGCCAGCTCACCGGAGAGAACGAAGGGGGCAAGGACTGAAGCTTTCTTT
TRBV5-6	TRBJ2-4	.	.	CASSLSTEGAKNIQYF	TGTGCCAGCAGCTTGAGTACGGAGGGGGCCAAAAACATTCAGTACTTC
TRBV25-1	TRBJ2-5	TRBD2	few	CASTSRGGRKTQYF	TGTGCCAGCACGAGCCGGGGGGGCCGAAAGACCCAGTACTTC
TRBV7-2	TRBJ2-5	TRBD2	.	CASKFGSGRAVETQYF	TGTGCCAGCAAGTTTGGAAGCGGGAGGGCCGTGGAGACCCAGTACTTC
TRBV28	TRBJ2-5	TRBD2	.	CASSPGTRGETQYF	TGTGCCAGCAGCCCCGGGACTAGAGGCGAGACCCAGTACTTC
TRBV25-1	TRBJ2-7	TRBD2	few	CASTPGAGGSEQYF	TGTGCCAGCACCCCAGGGGCGGGGGGAAGCGAGCAGTACTTC
TRBV21-1	TRBJ2-1	.	.	CASSKNGQGEAYNEQFF	TGTGCCAGCAGCAAAAATGGGCAGGGGGAAGCCTACAATGAGCAGTTCTTC
TRBV2	TRBJ1-2	TRBD1	once	CASGDRDRGRYGYTF	TGTGCCAGCGGAGACCGGGACAGGGGACGCTATGGCTACACCTTC
TRBV9	TRBJ1-5	.	.	CASSARTDQPQHF	TGTGCCAGCAGCGCTAGAACGGATCAGCCCCAGCATTTT
TRBV5-1	TRBJ1-2	.	.	CASSPGGPNYGYTF	TGCGCCAGCAGCCCGGGGGGCCCCAACTATGGCTACACCTTC
TRBV16	TRBJ1-5	TRBD1	.	CASSQYRTGHQPQHF	TGTGCCAGCAGCCAATACAGGACAGGGCATCAGCCCCAGCATTTT
TRBV18	TRBJ2-5	.	.	CASSPAGWETQYF	TGTGCCAGCTCACCGGCAGGGTGGGAGACCCAGTACTTC
TRBV6-6	TRBJ2-7	TRBD2	.	CASSLSGRVYEQYF	TGTGCCAGCTCCCTCTCCGGGAGGGTTTACGAGCAGTACTTC
TRBV6-6	TRBJ1-3	TRBD1	.	CAGAAGQLDSGNTIYF	TGTGCCGGGGCGGCGGGACAGTTGGACTCTGGAAACACCATATATTTT
TRBV21-1	TRBJ1-1	.	.	CASSKSVGQGAVTEAFF	.
TRBV18	TRBJ1-1	TRBD1	once	CASSPRDRALGTEAFF	TGTGCCAGCTCACCCCGGGACAGGGCTCTGGGCACTGAAGCTTTCTTT
TRBV2	TRBJ2-1	.	.	CAIRASGGHEQFF	TGTGCCATCCGGGCCTCCGGAGGGCATGAGCAGTTCTTC
TRBV19	TRBJ2-2	TRBD1	.	CASRDRVPGELFF	TGTGCCAGTCGGGACAGGGTGCCCGGGGAGCTGTTTTTT
TRBV4-3	TRBJ1-2	.	few	CASSQVGSSAYGYTF	TGCGCCAGCAGCCAAGTGGGCAGTTCTGCCTATGGCTACACCTTC
TRBV19	TRBJ2-2	.	once	CASIDTNTGELFF	TGTGCCAGTATAGACACGAACACCGGGGAGCTGTTTTTT
TRBV7-2	TRBJ1-2	.	.	CASSLGGSLYGYTF	TGTGCCAGCAGCTTAGGCGGCAGCCTCTATGGCTACACCTTC
TRBV19	TRBJ2-3	.	.	CASPNPGESTDTQYF	TGTGCCAGTCCCAACCCAGGGGAGAGCACAGATACGCAGTATTTT
TRBV30	TRBJ1-2	.	.	CAWSEGEQGKSGYTF	TGTGCCTGGAGTGAGGGTGAGCAGGGGAAGTCGGGCTACACCTTC
TRBV6-6	TRBJ1-1	.	.	CASSYRGVDTEAFF	TGTGCCAGCAGTTACCGGGGGGTGGACACTGAAGCTTTCTTT
TRBV30	TRBJ2-1	.	.	CALPGKKRNEQFF	TGTGCCCTCCCCGGAAAAAAGAGGAATGAGCAGTTCTTC
TRBV5-6	TRBJ1-6	.	.	CASSFRGEGSPLHF	TGTGCCAGCAGCTTCCGAGGGGAGGGGTCACCCCTCCACTTT
TRBV28	TRBJ2-7	TRBD1	few	CASSGTATYEQYF	TGTGCCAGCAGCGGGACAGCTACCTACGAGCAGTACTTC
TRBV18	TRBJ1-1	.	.	CASSATEMNTEAFF	TGTGCCAGCTCGGCGACTGAGATGAACACTGAAGCTTTCTTT
TRBV2	TRBJ1-2	TRBD1	once	CASSPGQGQNYGYTF	TGTGCCAGCAGTCCGGGACAGGGGCAAAATTATGGCTACACCTTC
TRBV5-4	TRBJ2-1	TRBD2	.	CASSFSGGAIYEQFF	TGTGCCAGCAGCTTTAGCGGGGGGGCTATATATGAGCAGTTCTTC
TRBV7-9	TRBJ2-7	.	.	CASSLGQGGEQYF	TGTGCCAGCAGCTTGGGCCAGGGCGGCGAGCAGTACTTC
TRBV30	TRBJ1-2	TRBD1	.	CAWNRGPEPNYGYTF	TGTGCCTGGAACAGGGGGCCGGAACCTAACTATGGCTACACCTTC
TRBV6-1	TRBJ2-7	.	few	CASSVETETYEQYF	TGTGCCAGCAGTGTGGAGACAGAAACCTACGAGCAGTACTTC
TRBV4-1	TRBJ2-7	TRBD1	.	CASSPMDRLGEQYF	TGCGCCAGCAGCCCCATGGACAGGTTGGGCGAGCAGTACTTC
TRBV5-6	TRBJ2-3	TRBD2	few	CASSSGEGYTQYF	TGTGCCAGCAGCTCCGGGGAGGGGTATACGCAGTATTTT
TRBV6-1	TRBJ1-2	.	.	CASSAAGRNYGYTF	TGTGCCAGCAGTGCCGCGGGACGGAACTATGGCTACACCTTC
TRBV6-5	TRBJ2-1	TRBD2	.	CASRSGLGTMNEQFF	TGTGCCAGCAGATCCGGACTAGGCACTATGAATGAGCAGTTCTTC
TRBV4-1	TRBJ2-3	.	.	CASSQESGWSTDTQYF	TGCGCCAGCAGCCAAGAGAGCGGGTGGTCCACAGATACGCAGTATTTT
TRBV19	TRBJ2-5	TRBD2	.	CASSTTRLAGKETQYF	TGTGCCAGTAGTACAACCCGACTAGCGGGGAAAGAGACCCAGTACTTC
TRBV28	TRBJ2-5	TRBD2	.	CASTLRTSGDQETQYF	TGTGCCAGCACCCTCCGGACTAGCGGGGACCAAGAGACCCAGTACTTC